This T cell receptor beta chain appears in the sequencing data of a study of Ad26.COV2.S vaccination and SARS-CoV-2 variants. Study-wide context: Ad26.COV2.S shots went into the muscle once or twice, 56 days apart.

The data were produced by immunoSEQ multiplex PCR, yet TCRdb's version contains in-frame clones alone and is incomplete. The sample lists about 480,000 clones, around nine tenths occurring once. As to treatment: 15 to 20 received Ad26.COV2.S at low or high dose, single or two shots; roughly 5 received placebo; per-sample allocation not given. Samples were taken on day 63 after the first vaccine or placebo injection. Study results and limitations: Vaccinated individuals (as opposed to placebo recipients) had higher spike-specific TCR breadth.

The germline V gene encodes CDR1 SGHRS and CDR2 YFSETQ. The CDR3 runs 14 residues. The V and J ends lost 0 bases and 2 bases respectively, with 9 bases between them. Worth noting for this clone: Its antigen is still unknown.

This sample comprised peripheral blood, obtained in a trial of Ad26.COV2.S vaccine versus placebo. This chain links TRBV5-1 with TRBJ2-7; D possibly matches TRBD1 or TRBD2 (5 bases each). This TCR derives from a person between 18 and 65 years old who received the Ad26.COV2.S COVID-19 vaccine or a placebo. Here the CDR3 DNA reads TGCGCCAGCAGCTTGGGAGGGGTCCCCTACGAGCAGTACTTC. It yields the protein CASSLGGVPYEQYF.